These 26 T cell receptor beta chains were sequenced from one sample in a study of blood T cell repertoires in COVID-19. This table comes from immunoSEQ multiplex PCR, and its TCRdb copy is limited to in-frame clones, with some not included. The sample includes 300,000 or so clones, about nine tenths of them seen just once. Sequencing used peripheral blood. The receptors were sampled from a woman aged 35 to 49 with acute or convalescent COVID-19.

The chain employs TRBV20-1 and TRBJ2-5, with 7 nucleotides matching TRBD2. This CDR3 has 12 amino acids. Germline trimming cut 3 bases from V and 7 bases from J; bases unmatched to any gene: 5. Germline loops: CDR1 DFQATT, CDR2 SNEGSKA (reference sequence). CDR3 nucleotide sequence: TGCAGTGCTAGTCTAGCGGACCTGACCCAGTACTTC. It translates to CSASLADLTQYF.

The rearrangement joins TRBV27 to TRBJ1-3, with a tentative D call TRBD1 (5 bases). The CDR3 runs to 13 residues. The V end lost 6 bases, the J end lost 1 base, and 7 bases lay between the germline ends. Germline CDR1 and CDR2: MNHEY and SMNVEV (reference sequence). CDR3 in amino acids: CASRGLSGNTIYF. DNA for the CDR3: TGTGCCAGCAGGGGGCTTTCTGGAAACACCATATATTTT.

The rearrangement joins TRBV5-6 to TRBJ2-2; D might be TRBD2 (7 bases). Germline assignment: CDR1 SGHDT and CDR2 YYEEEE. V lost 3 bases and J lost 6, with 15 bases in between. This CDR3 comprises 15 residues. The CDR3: CASSSRGAHSGELFF. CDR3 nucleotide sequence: TGTGCCAGCAGCTCCCGGGGGGCCCATTCCGGGGAGCTGTTTTTT.

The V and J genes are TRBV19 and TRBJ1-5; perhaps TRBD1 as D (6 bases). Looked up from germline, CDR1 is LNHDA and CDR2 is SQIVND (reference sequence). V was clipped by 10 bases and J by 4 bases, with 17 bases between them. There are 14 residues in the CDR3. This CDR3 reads CATQRGDNNQPQHF. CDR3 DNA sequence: TGTGCCACCCAGCGAGGGGACAATAATCAGCCCCAGCATTTT.

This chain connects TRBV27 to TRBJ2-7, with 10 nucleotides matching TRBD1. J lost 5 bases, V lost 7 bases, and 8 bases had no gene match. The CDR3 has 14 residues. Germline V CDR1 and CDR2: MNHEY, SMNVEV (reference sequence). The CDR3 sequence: CASTPRQGADEQYV. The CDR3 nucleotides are TGTGCCAGCACTCCCAGACAGGGGGCGGACGAGCAGTACGTC.

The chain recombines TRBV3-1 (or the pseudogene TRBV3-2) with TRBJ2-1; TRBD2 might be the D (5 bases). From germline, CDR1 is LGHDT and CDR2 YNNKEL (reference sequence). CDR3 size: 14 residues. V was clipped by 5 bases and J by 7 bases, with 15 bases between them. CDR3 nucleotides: TGTGCCAGCAGCAACCCCTCTCGCGGGAATGAGCAGTTCTTC. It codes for CASSNPSRGNEQFF.

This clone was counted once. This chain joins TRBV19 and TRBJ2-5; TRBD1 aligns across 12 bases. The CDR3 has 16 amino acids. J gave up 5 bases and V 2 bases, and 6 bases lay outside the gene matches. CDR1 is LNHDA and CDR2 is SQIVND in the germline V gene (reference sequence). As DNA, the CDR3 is TGTGCCAGTAGTATAACAGGGACAGGGGGCTCGGAGACCCAGTACTTC. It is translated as CASSITGTGGSETQYF.

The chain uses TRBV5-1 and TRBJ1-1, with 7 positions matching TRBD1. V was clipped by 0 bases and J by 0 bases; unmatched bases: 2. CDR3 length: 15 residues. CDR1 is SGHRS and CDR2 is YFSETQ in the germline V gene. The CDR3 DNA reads TGCGCCAGCAGCTTGGGGACAGGTATGAACACTGAAGCTTTCTTT. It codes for CASSLGTGMNTEAFF.

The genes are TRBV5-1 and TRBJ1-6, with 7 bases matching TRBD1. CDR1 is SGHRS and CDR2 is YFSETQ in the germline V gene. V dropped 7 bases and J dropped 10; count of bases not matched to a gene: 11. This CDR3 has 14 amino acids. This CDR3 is CASSVGGAGSPLHF. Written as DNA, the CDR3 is TGCGCCAGCTCAGTAGGGGGCGCTGGGTCACCCCTCCACTTT.

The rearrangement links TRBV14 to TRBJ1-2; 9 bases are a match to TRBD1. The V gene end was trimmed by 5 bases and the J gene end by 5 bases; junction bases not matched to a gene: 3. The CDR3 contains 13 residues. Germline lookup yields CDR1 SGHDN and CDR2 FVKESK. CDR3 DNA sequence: TGTGCCAGCAGCTTACAGGGGGCTTATGGCTACACCTTC. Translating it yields CASSLQGAYGYTF.

DNA of the CDR3: TGTGCCAGCTCATCGAACAGGGGAGAAACTGAAGCTTTCTTT. It yields the protein CASSSNRGETEAFF. The chain carries TRBV18 and TRBJ1-1; 7 nucleotides agree with TRBD1. The CDR3 length is 14 residues. Trimming cost V 5 bases and J 5 bases; bases outside gene matches: 8. Germline lookup yields CDR1 KGHSH and CDR2 LQKENI.

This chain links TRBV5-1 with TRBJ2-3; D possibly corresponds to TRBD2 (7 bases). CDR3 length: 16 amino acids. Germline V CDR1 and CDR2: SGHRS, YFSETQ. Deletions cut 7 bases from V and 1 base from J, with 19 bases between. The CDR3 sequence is CASGPRGAGGTDTQYF. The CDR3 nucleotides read TGCGCCAGCGGACCCCGGGGGGCGGGAGGCACAGATACGCAGTATTTT.

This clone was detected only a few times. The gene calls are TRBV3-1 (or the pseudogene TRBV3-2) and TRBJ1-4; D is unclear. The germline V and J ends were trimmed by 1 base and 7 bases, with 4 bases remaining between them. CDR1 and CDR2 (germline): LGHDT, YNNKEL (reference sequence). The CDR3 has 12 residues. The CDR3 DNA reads TGTGCCAGCAGCCAAGCCCGTGAAAAACTGTTTTTT. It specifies CASSQAREKLFF.

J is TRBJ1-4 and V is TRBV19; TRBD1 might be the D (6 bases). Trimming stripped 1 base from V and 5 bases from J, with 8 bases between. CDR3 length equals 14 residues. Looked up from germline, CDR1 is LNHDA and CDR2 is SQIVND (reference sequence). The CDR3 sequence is CASSIGRGNEKLFF. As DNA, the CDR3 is TGTGCCAGTAGTATAGGAAGGGGGAATGAAAAACTGTTTTTT.

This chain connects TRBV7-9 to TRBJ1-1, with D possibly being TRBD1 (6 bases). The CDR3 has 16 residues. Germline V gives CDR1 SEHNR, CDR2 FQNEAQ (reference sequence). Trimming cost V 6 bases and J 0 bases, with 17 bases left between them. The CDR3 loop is CASSKPDSDMNTEAFF. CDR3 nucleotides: TGTGCCAGCAGTAAACCGGACAGCGACATGAACACTGAAGCTTTCTTT.

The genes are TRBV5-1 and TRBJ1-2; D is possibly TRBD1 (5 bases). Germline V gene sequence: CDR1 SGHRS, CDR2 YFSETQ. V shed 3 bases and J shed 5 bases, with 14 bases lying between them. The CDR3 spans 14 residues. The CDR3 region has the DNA TGCGCCAGCAGCTCATCGCAGGGCCAATATGGCTACACCTTC. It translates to CASSSSQGQYGYTF. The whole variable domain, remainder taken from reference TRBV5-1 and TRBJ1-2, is KAGVTQTPRYLIKTRGQQVTLSCSPISGHRSVSWYQQTPGQGLQFLFEYFSETQRNKGNFPGRFSGRQFSNSRSEMNVSTLELGDSALYLCASSSSQGQYGYTFGSGTRLTVV.

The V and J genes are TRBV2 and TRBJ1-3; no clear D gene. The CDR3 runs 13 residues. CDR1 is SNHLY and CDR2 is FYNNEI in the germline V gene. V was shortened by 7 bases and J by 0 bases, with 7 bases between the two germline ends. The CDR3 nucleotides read TGTGCCAGCATGGCAGACTCTGGAAACACCATATATTTT. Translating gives CASMADSGNTIYF.

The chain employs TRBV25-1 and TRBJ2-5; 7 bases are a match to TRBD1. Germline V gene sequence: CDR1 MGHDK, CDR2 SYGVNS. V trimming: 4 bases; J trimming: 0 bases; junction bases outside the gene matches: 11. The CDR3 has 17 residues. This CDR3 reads CASSGGWGQRYQETQYF. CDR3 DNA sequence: TGTGCCAGCAGTGGGGGCTGGGGACAGAGGTACCAAGAGACCCAGTACTTC.

This CDR3 reads CASSPPPGFNQPQHF. Written as DNA, the CDR3 is TGTGCCAGCAGCCCTCCCCCGGGATTCAATCAGCCCCAGCATTTT. The rearrangement joins TRBV7-2 to TRBJ1-5, with unresolved D. Germline-derived CDR1 and CDR2 are SGHTA and FQGNSA. Trimming took off 5 bases at V and 3 bases at J, with 14 bases between the two ends. The CDR3 has 15 amino acids.

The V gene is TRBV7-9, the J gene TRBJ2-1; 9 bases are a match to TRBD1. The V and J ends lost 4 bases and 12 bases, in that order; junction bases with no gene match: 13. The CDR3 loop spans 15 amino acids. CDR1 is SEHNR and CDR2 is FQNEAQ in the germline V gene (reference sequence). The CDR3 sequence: CASSSPGQGSDGQFF. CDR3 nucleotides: TGTGCCAGCAGCTCCCCGGGACAGGGAAGCGATGGGCAGTTCTTC.

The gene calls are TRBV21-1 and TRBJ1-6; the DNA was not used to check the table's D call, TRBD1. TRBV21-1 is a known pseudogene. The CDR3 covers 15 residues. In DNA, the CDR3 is TGTGCCAGCAGCAAGCAGGGCTCCGATAATTCACCCCTCCACTTT. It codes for CASSKQGSDNSPLHF.

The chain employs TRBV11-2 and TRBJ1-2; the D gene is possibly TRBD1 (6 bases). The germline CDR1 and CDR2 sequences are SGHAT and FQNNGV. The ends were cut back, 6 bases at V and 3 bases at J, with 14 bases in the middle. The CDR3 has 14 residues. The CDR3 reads CASRSLQGDYGYTF. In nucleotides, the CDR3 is TGTGCCAGCAGGTCTCTACAGGGTGACTATGGCTACACCTTC.

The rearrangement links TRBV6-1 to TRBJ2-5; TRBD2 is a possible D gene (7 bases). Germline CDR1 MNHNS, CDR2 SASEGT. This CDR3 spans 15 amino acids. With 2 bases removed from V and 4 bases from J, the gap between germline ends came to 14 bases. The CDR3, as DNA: TGTGCCAGCAGTGAAAAGGGGGGGCTCAGAGAGACCCAGTACTTC. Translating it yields CASSEKGGLRETQYF.

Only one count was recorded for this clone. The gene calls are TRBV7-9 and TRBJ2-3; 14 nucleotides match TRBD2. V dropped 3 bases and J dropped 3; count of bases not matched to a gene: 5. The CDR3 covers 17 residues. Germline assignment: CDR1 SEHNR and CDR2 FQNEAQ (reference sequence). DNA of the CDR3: TGTGCCAGCAGCTTTACCGGGACTAGCGGGGGAACAGATACGCAGTATTTT. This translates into CASSFTGTSGGTDTQYF. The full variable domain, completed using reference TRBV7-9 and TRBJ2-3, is DTGVSQNPRHKITKRGQNVTFRCDPISEHNRLYWYRQTLGQGPEFLTYFQNEAQLEKSRLLSDRFSAERPKGSFSTLEIQRTEQGDSAMYLCASSFTGTSGGTDTQYFGPGTRLTVL.

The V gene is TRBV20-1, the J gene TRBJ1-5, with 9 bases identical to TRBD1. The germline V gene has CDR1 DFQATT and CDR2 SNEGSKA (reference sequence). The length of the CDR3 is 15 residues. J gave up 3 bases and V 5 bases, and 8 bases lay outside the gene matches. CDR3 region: CSAGGTGSLNQPQHF. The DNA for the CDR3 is TGCAGTGCTGGTGGGACAGGGAGCCTCAATCAGCCCCAGCATTTT.

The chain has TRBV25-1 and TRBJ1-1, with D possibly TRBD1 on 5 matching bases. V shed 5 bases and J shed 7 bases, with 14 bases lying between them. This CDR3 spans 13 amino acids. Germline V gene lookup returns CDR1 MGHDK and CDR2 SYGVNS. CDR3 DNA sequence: TGTGCCAGCAGTACAGATTGGGGGGGTGAAGCTTTCTTT. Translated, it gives CASSTDWGGEAFF.